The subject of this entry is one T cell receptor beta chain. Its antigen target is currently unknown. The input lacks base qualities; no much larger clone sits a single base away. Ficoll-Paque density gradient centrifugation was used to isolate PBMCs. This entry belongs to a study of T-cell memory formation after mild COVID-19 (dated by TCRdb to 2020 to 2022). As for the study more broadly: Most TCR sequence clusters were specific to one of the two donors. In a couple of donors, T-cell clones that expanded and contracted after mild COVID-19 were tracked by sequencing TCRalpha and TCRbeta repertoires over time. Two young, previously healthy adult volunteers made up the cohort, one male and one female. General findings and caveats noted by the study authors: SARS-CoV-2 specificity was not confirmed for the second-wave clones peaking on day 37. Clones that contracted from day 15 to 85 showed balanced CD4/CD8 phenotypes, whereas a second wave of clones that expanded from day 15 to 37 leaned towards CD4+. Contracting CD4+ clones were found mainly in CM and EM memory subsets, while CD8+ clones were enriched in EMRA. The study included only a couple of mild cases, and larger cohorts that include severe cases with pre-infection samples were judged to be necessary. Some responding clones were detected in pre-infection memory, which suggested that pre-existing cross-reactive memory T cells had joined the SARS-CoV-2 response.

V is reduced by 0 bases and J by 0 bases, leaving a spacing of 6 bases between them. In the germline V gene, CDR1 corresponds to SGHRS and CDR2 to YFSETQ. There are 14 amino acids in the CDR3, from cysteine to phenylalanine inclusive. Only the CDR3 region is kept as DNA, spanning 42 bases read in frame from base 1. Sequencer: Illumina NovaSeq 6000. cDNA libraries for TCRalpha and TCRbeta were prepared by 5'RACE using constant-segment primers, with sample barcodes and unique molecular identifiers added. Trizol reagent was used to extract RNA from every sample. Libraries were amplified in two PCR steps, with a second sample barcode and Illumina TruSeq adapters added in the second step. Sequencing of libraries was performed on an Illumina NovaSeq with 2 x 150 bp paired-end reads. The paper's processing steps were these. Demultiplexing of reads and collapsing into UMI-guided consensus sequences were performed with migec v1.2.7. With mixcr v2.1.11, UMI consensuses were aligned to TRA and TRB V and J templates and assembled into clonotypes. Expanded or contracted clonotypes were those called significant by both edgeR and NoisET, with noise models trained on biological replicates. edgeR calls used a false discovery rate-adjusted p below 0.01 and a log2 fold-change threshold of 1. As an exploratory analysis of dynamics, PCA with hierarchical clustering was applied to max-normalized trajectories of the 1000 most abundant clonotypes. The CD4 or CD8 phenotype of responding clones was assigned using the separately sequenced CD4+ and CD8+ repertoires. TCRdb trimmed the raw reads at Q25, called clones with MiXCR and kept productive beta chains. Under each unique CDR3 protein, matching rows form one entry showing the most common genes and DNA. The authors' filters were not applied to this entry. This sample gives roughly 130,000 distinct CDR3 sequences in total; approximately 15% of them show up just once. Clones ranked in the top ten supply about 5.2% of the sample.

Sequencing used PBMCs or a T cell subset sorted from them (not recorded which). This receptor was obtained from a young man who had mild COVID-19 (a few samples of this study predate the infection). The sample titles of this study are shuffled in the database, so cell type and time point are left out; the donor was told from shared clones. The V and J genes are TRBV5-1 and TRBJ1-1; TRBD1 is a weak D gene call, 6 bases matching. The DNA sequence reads TGCGCCAGCAGCTTGGACAGGGTGAACACTGAAGCTTTCTTT. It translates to CASSLDRVNTEAFF.